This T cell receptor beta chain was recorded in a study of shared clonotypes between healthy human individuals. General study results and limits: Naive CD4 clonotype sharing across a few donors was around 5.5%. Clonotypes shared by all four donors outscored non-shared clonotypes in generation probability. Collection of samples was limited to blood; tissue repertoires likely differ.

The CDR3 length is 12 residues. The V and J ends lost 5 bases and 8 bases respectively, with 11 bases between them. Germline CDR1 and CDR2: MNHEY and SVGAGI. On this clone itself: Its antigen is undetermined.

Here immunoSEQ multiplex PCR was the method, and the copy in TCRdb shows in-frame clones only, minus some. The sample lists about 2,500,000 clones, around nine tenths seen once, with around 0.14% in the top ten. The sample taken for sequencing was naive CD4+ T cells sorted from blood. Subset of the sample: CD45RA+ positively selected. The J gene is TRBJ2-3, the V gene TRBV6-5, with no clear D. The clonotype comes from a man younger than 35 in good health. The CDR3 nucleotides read TGTGCCAGCAGTACTCCTCCGGCTACGCAGTATTTT. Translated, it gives CASSTPPATQYF.